The 3 T cell receptor beta chains reported below all come from one sample, sequenced in a study of T-cell reconstitution after alpha-beta-depleted transplantation in children. Unique molecular identifiers featured in how the TCRbeta library was prepared. Via MiXCR, TCRdb re-called the PCR reads, giving one row per CDR3 protein. The top ten hold over 30% of the sample, which has over 45,000 distinct CDR3 sequences, about 5% seen once. Material: PBMCs, mostly from graft donor cells, obtained 60 days after TCRalphabeta/CD19-depleted stem cell transplant. These TCRs come from a female patient aged 2-10 years who had a stem cell transplant for aplastic anemia, so the T cells may come from the graft donor.

Ten or more counts support this clonotype. At one end, the junction sequence differs from germline, possibly due to a read error. The chain couples TRBV7-7 to TRBJ2-7; the D gene is possibly TRBD2 (5 bases). Germline lookup yields CDR1 SSHAT and CDR2 FNYEAQ (reference sequence). The CDR3 consists of 13 residues. This CDR3 reads CASSSISAWEQYF. The CDR3 region has the DNA TGTGCTAGCAGCTCCATTAGCGCCTGGGAGCAGTACTTC.

This clonotype was counted many times. The chain has TRBV6-1 and TRBJ2-7, with 15 bases matching TRBD2. V dropped 6 bases and J dropped 4; count of bases not matched to a gene: 7. The germline gives CDR1 MNHNS, CDR2 SASEGT. CDR3 length equals 16 residues. CDR3 in DNA: TGTGCCAGCAGCCTAAGGACTAGCGGGAGGGTTTACGAGCAGTACTTC. Translation gives CASSLRTSGRVYEQYF.

The chain combines TRBV7-8 with TRBJ2-7; 10 bases align to TRBD1. The CDR3 is 14 amino acids. Germline trimming cut 3 bases from V and 3 bases from J; bases unmatched to any gene: 2. Germline loops: CDR1 SGHVS, CDR2 FQNEAQ. CDR3 DNA sequence: TGTGCCAGCAGCTTGGACAGGGGGGACTACGAGCAGTACTTC. It codes for CASSLDRGDYEQYF. The entire variable domain, with the rest obtained from reference TRBV7-8 and TRBJ2-7, is as follows: GAGVSQSPRYKVAKRGQDVALRCDPISGHVSLFWYQQALGQGPEFLTYFQNEAQLDKSGLPSDRFFAERPEGSVSTLKIQRTQQEDSAVYLCASSLDRGDYEQYFGPGTRLTVT.